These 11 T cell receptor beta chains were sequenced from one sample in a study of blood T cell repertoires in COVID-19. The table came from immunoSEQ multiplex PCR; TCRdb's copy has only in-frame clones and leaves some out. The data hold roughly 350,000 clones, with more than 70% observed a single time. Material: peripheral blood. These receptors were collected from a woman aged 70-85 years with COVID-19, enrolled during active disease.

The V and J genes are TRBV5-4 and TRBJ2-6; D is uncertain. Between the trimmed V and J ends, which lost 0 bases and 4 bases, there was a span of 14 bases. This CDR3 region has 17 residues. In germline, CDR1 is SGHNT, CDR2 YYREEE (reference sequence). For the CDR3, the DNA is TGTGCCAGCAGCTTGGACAGCCCCTCTATGGGGGCCAACGTCCTGACTTTC. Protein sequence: CASSLDSPSMGANVLTF.

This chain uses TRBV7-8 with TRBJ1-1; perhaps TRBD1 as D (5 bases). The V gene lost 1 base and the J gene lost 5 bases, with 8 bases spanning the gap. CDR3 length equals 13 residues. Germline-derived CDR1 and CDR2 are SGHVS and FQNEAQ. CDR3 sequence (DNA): TGTGCCAGCAGCTTAGGGGGGGGAACTGAAGCTTTCTTT. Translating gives CASSLGGGTEAFF.

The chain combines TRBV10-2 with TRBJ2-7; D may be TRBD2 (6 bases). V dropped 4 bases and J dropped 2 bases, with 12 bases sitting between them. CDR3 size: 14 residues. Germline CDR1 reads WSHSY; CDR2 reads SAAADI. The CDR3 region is CASSGTRRAYEQYF. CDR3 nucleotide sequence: TGCGCCAGCAGTGGAACGAGGAGGGCCTACGAGCAGTACTTC.

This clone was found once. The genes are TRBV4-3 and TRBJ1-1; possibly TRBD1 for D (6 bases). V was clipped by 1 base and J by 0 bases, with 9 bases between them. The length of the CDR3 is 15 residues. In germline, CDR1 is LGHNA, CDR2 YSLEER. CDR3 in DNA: TGCGCCAGCAGCCAAGTCACAGGGTTGAACACTGAAGCTTTCTTT. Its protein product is CASSQVTGLNTEAFF.

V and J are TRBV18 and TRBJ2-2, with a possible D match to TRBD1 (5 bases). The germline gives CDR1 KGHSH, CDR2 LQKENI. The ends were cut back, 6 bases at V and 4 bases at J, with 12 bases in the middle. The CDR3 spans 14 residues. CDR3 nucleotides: TGTGCCAGCTCCCCTCGACAGTCCACCGGGGAGCTGTTTTTT. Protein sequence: CASSPRQSTGELFF.

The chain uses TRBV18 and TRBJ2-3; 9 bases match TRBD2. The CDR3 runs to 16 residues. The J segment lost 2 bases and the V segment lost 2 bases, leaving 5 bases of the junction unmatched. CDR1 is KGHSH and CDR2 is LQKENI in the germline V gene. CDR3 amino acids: CASSPIAGALTDTQYF. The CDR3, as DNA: TGTGCCAGCTCACCAATAGCGGGGGCTCTCACAGATACGCAGTATTTT.

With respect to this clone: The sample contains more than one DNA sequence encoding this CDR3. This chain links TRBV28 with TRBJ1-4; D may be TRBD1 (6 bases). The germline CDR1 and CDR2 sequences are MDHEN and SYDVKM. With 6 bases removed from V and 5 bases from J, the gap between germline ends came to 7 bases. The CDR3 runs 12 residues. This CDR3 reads CASRQGNEKLFF. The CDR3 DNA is TGTGCCAGCAGGCAGGGGAATGAAAAACTGTTTTTT.

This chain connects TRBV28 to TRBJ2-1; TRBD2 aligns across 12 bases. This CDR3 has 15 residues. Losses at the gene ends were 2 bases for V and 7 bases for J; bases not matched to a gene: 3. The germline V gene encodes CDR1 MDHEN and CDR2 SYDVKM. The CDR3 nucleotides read TGTGCCAGCAGTTTACCCGGGACTAGCGGGAATGAGCAGTTCTTC. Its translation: CASSLPGTSGNEQFF.

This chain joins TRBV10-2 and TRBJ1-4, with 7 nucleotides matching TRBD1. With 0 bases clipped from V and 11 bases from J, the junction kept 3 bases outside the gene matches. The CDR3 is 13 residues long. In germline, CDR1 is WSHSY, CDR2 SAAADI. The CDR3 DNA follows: TGCGCCAGCAGTGAGTCGGCAGGGGGGAAACTGTTTTTT. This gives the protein CASSESAGGKLFF.

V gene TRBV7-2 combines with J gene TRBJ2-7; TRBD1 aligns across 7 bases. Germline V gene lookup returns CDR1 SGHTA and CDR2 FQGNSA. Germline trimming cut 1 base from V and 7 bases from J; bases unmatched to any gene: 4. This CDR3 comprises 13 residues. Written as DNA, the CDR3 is TGTGCCAGCAGCTTAGACAGGGGCTTGGAGCAGTACTTC. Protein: CASSLDRGLEQYF.

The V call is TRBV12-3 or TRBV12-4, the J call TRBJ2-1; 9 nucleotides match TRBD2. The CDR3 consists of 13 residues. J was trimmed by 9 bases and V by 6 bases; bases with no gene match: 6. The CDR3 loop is CASSAGGLGEQFF. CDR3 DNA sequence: TGTGCCAGCAGCGCGGGGGGGCTGGGTGAGCAGTTCTTC.